A single sample is the source of the 16 T cell receptor beta chains below, sequenced in a study of blood T cell repertoires in COVID-19. Data came from immunoSEQ multiplex PCR; TCRdb stores just in-frame clones and leaves some out. The sample has roughly 72,000 clones, roughly 88% seen once. The specimen sequenced was peripheral blood. All receptors come from a human donor in a cohort sampled during active COVID-19.

The table lists this clone with a count of one. The chain uses TRBV6-2 or TRBV6-3 and TRBJ2-3; maybe TRBD1 (6 bases). CDR3 length: 15 amino acids. The V and J ends lost 0 bases and 4 bases respectively, with 11 bases between them. CDR1 and CDR2 (germline): MNHEY, SVGEGT. The CDR3 nucleotides are TGTGCCAGCAGTTACTCTCCAGGGGATGCAGATACGCAGTATTTT. Its translation: CASSYSPGDADTQYF.

The gene calls are TRBV5-1 and TRBJ1-4, with 9 bases that match TRBD1. CDR1 is SGHRS, CDR2 YFSETQ, per germline. With 5 bases clipped from V and 1 base from J, the junction kept 12 bases outside the gene matches. The CDR3 totals 18 residues. CDR3 in amino acids: CASSYKPGQGVTNEKLFF. The CDR3 bases are TGCGCCAGCAGTTACAAACCGGGACAGGGTGTAACTAATGAAAAACTGTTTTTT.

The J gene is TRBJ2-5, the V gene TRBV2; TRBD2 matches at 11 bases. V was pared by 2 bases and J by 7 bases, with 12 bases of the junction left unmatched. CDR1 is SNHLY, CDR2 FYNNEI, per germline. This CDR3 comprises 17 residues. CDR3: CASSERGTSGTEGTQYF. The CDR3 DNA reads as TGTGCCAGCAGTGAAAGGGGGACTAGCGGAACAGAGGGGACCCAGTACTTC.

The chain combines TRBV18 with TRBJ2-1; D gene unclear. Germline assignment: CDR1 KGHSH and CDR2 LQKENI. This CDR3 has 14 amino acids. V was cut by 4 bases and J by 5 bases, with 12 bases left in between. CDR3 amino acids: CASSLLALNNEQFF. The CDR3 DNA reads TGTGCCAGCTCACTGCTGGCTCTTAACAATGAGCAGTTCTTC.

This chain uses TRBV27 with TRBJ1-5, with TRBD1 matching 7 bases. The CDR3 is made up of 17 amino acids. Germline loops: CDR1 MNHEY, CDR2 SMNVEV (reference sequence). The V segment lost 6 bases and the J segment 1 base; nucleotides outside the gene matches: 12. CDR3 protein: CASRSDRPLGSNQPQHF. CDR3 coding DNA: TGTGCCAGCAGATCGGACAGGCCCTTAGGAAGCAATCAGCCCCAGCATTTT.

The chain recombines TRBV5-4 with TRBJ2-7, with D maybe TRBD1 (6 bases). Trimming cost V 7 bases and J 5 bases, with 16 bases left between them. CDR3 length equals 13 residues. CDR1 and CDR2 from the germline V gene are SGHNT and YYREEE (reference sequence). CDR3 region: CASEVQGRHEQYF. DNA for the CDR3: TGTGCCAGCGAGGTACAGGGTAGGCACGAGCAGTACTTC.

In its sample, this clone was seen a few times. The chain employs TRBV5-1 and TRBJ2-7, with D tentatively TRBD2 (5 bases). The ends were cut back, 6 bases at V and 0 bases at J, with 16 bases in the middle. Germline CDR1 reads SGHRS; CDR2 reads YFSETQ. CDR3 length: 15 amino acids. CDR3 nucleotide sequence: TGCGCCAGCAAGGGAGCAGGTTTACTCTCCTACGAGCAGTACTTC. Its protein product is CASKGAGLLSYEQYF.

This rearrangement joins TRBV24-1 to TRBJ2-1, with D possibly matching TRBD2 (5 bases). The CDR3 is 13 residues long. The V end lost 0 bases, the J end lost 8 bases, and 7 bases lay between the germline ends. The germline V gene has CDR1 KGHDR and CDR2 SFDVKD. CDR3 sequence: CATSDLWGDEQFF. The CDR3 coding sequence is TGTGCCACCAGTGATTTGTGGGGAGATGAGCAGTTCTTC.

In DNA, the CDR3 is TGTGCCAGCAGCTCCTACGGGACTGGAAACACCATATATTTT. Amino acids: CASSSYGTGNTIYF. The chain couples TRBV11-2 to TRBJ1-3; D is uncertain. The CDR3 runs 14 residues. CDR1 is SGHAT, CDR2 FQNNGV, per germline. V gave up 4 bases and J gave up 2 bases, with 9 bases separating them.

The chain carries TRBV4-3 and TRBJ1-5; D is unclear. The CDR3 has 16 amino acids. Germline CDR1 reads LGHNA; CDR2 reads YSLEER. V lost 0 bases, J lost 6 bases, and 15 bases lay in between. As DNA, the CDR3 is TGCGCCAGCAGCCAAGATCTCACGGGAGTCGGTCAGCCCCAGCATTTT. Translated: CASSQDLTGVGQPQHF.

The chain couples TRBV5-1 to TRBJ1-1; D remains unclear. Between the trimmed V and J ends, which lost 0 bases and 0 bases, there was a span of 3 bases. Germline-derived CDR1 and CDR2 are SGHRS and YFSETQ. This CDR3 region has 13 residues. The DNA of the CDR3 is TGCGCCAGCAGCTTGGCAGTGAACACTGAAGCTTTCTTT. It codes for CASSLAVNTEAFF.

This clone showed up just once. The chain recombines TRBV28 with TRBJ1-6; no clear D gene. CDR3 length: 12 residues. The germline V gene has CDR1 MDHEN and CDR2 SYDVKM. V was pared by 8 bases and J by 10 bases, with 12 bases between. The chain's CDR3 is CASSSQASPLHF. The CDR3 DNA reads as TGTGCCAGCTCTTCGCAGGCGTCACCCCTCCACTTT.

The rearrangement links TRBV3-1 (or the pseudogene TRBV3-2) to TRBJ2-7, with D perhaps TRBD1 (5 bases). This CDR3 has 14 amino acids. Looked up from germline, CDR1 is LGHDT and CDR2 is YNNKEL (reference sequence). V lost 0 bases, J lost 2 bases, and 8 bases lay in between. The DNA of the CDR3 is TGTGCCAGCAGCCAAGATTCAGGGACCTACGAGCAGTACTTC. This gives the protein CASSQDSGTYEQYF.

The rearrangement joins TRBV29-1 to TRBJ2-1; TRBD2 agrees at 7 bases. V dropped 2 bases and J dropped 5; count of bases not matched to a gene: 3. The CDR3 is made up of 13 amino acids. Germline V lookup: CDR1 SQVTM, CDR2 ANQGSEA. The chain's CDR3 is CSVEQRDHNEQFF. CDR3 bases: TGCAGCGTTGAACAGCGGGACCACAATGAGCAGTTCTTC.

V and J are TRBV12-3 or TRBV12-4 and TRBJ1-2; D call uncertain. The CDR3 length is 13 residues. Trimming removed 4 bases from V and 6 bases from J, with 12 bases in between. CDR3 DNA: TGTGCCAGCAGTTCGCGGACGGGAGATGGCTACACCTTC. Protein sequence: CASSSRTGDGYTF.

The chain is built from TRBV6-2 or TRBV6-3 and TRBJ2-7; perhaps TRBD2 as D (5 bases). This CDR3 comprises 15 residues. V was pared by 7 bases and J by 9 bases, with 25 bases between. In germline, CDR1 is MNHEY, CDR2 SVGEGT. The CDR3 region has the DNA TGTGCCAGCACCCCTCGGCGGTCTTCTCCCGAGGGGCAGTACTTC. Translating it yields CASTPRRSSPEGQYF.